This T cell receptor (beta chain) was sequenced in a study of cytomegalovirus exposure and HLA in healthy donors. Findings and limits, study-wide: TCR beta chains numbering more than 150 were designated cytomegalovirus-associated. Reports credit the classifier with highly specific, highly sensitive diagnosis of cytomegalovirus status.

The donors were in the 120-subject validation cohort, distinct from the approximately 670-subject first cohort. Worth noting for this clone: What it recognizes is unknown.

This CDR3 spans 14 amino acids. J lost 5 bases, V lost 5 bases, and 5 bases had no gene match. Germline lookup yields CDR1 SGHAT and CDR2 FQNNGV. Method: immunoSEQ multiplex PCR; TCRdb's copy keeps in-frame clones and lacks some. The data contain about 130,000 clones, approximately 89% of them seen just once; the ten biggest clones take up over 1%. The specimen was PBMCs. This receptor was obtained from a woman between 18 and 30 years old in good health and CMV-seronegative. V is TRBV11-2 and J is TRBJ1-1; TRBD1 agrees at 10 bases. The CDR3 DNA is TGTGCCAGCAGCCCGGGACAGGGGTGGACTGAAGCTTTCTTT. Protein product: CASSPGQGWTEAFF. The whole variable domain, remainder taken from reference TRBV11-2 and TRBJ1-1, is EAGVAQSPRYKIIEKRQSVAFWCNPISGHATLYWYQQILGQGPKLLIQFQNNGVVDDSQLPKDRFSAERLKGVDSTLKIQPAKLEDSAVYLCASSPGQGWTEAFFGQGTRLTVV.